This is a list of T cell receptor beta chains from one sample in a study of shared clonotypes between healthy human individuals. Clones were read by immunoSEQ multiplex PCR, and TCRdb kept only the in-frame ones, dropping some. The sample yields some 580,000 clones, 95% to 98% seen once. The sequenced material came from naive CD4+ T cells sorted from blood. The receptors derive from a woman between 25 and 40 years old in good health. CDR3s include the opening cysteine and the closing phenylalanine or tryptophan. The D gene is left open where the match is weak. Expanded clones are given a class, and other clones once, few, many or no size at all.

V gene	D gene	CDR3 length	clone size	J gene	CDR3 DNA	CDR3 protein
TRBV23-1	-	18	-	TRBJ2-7	TGCGCCAGCAGTCAATTCAATTTCGGACAGTTCCGACTGCGCGAGCAGTACTTC	CASSQFNFGQFRLREQYF
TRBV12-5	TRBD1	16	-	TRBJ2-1	TGTGCTAGTGCTTTTTGGGCACAGGGGGTATCGGGTGAGCAGTTCTTC	CASAFWAQGVSGEQFF
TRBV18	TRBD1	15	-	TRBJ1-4	TGTGCCAGCTCACTCAGCGGGACAGGAAGTGAAAAACTGTTTTTT	CASSLSGTGSEKLFF
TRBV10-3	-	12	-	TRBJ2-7	TGTGCCATCAGTGCTGAGGGCTACGAGCAGTACTTC	CAISAEGYEQYF
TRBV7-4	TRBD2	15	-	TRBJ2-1	TGTGCCAGCAGCCGGACCGGACTAGTAGGCAATGAGCAGTTCTTC	CASSRTGLVGNEQFF
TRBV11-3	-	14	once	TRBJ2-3	TGTGCCAGCAGCTTAGGGGATCACACAGATACGCAGTATTTT	CASSLGDHTDTQYF
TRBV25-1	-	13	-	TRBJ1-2	TGTGCCAGCAGTGAATTAAGGGGATTTGGCTACACCTTC	CASSELRGFGYTF
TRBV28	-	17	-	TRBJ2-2	TGTGCCAGCACCCCGGCAGGAGGTGCCAGAGGGACCGGGGAGCTGTTTTTT	CASTPAGGARGTGELFF
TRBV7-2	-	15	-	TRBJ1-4	TGTGCCAGCAGCTTACGGGGGGGTCATAATGAAAAACTGTTTTTT	CASSLRGGHNEKLFF
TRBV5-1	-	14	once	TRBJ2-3	TGCGCCAGCGGATCCCCGCAGCTATCAGATACGCAGTATTTT	CASGSPQLSDTQYF
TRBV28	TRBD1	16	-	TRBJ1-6	TGTGCCAGCACCGAGACAGGGATCTTTCATAATTCACCCCTCCACTTT	CASTETGIFHNSPLHF
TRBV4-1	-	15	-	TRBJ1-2	TGCGCCAGCAGCCAAGAGAGCGGAGGCCCCTATGGCTACACCTTC	CASSQESGGPYGYTF
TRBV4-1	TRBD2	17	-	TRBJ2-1	TGCGCCAGCAGCCAAGAGGGGGTAGCGGGAGCACTTAATGAGCAGTTCTTC	CASSQEGVAGALNEQFF
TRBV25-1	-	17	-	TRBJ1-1	TGTGCCAGCAGCGACTCGGGTGGCGGGCTAAGAAACACTGAAGCTTTCTTT	CASSDSGGGLRNTEAFF
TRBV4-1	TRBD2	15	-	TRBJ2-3	TGCGCCAGCAGCCAGTCGGGACTATCAACAGATACGCAGTATTTT	CASSQSGLSTDTQYF
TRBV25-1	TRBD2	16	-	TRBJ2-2	TGTGCCAGCAGTTCACAAGGACTAGCGGGACACCGGGAGCTGTTTTTT	CASSSQGLAGHRELFF
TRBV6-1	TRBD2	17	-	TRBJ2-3	TGTGCCAGCAGTGAAAGGGTTGCTAGCGGGAGAGCGGATACGCAGTATTTT	CASSERVASGRADTQYF
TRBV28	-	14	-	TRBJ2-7	TGTGCCAGCACCCCGGGGAGTTTTAATCGCGAGCAGTACTTC	CASTPGSFNREQYF
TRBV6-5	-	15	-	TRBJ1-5	TGTGCCAGCAGTTACCGGGGGGCCCCCAATCAGCCCCAGCATTTT	CASSYRGAPNQPQHF
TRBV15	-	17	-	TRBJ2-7	TGTGCCACCAGCAGAGAAAGGCAGGGGTCAATCTCCTACGAGCAGTACTTC	CATSRERQGSISYEQYF
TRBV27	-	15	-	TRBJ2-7	TGTGCCAGCAGTGCTCAGGGGTTCCCCTCCTACGAGCAGTACTTC	CASSAQGFPSYEQYF
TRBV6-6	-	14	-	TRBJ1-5	TGTGCCAGCAGTTATTGGCAGGGTAATCAGCCCCAGCATTTT	CASSYWQGNQPQHF
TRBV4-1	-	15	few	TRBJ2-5	TGCGCCAGCAGCCAAGGGTGGCTGGACCAAGAGACCCAGTACTTC	CASSQGWLDQETQYF
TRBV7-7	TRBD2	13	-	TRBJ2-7	TGTGCCAGCAGCTTAACTAGCGGGAGCGAGCAGTACTTC	CASSLTSGSEQYF
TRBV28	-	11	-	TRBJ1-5	TGTGCCAGCAGTGGGCATCAGCCCCAGCATTTT	CASSGHQPQHF
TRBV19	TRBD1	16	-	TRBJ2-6	TGTGCCAGTAGTGGGACAGGGGGCGCTGGGGCCAACGTCCTGACTTTC	CASSGTGGAGANVLTF
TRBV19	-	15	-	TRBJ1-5	TGTGCCAGTAGTATAGGTCAGGTTGGGAATCAGCCCCAGCATTTT	CASSIGQVGNQPQHF
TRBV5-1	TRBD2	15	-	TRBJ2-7	TGCGCCAGCAGCTGGACTAGCGGGAGCTCCTACGAGCAGTACTTC	CASSWTSGSSYEQYF
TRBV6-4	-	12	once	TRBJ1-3	TGTGCCAGCAGGGGGACTCGAAACACCATATATTTT	CASRGTRNTIYF
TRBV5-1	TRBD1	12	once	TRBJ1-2	TGCGCCAGCAGTCAGGGGGCCTATGGCTACACCTTC	CASSQGAYGYTF
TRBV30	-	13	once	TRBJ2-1	TGTGCCTGGAGTATGGTGGGAGTCGATGAGCAGTTCTTC	CAWSMVGVDEQFF
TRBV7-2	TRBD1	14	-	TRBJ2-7	TGTGCCAGCAGTCCGGGACAGGGGGCCTACGAGCAGTACTTC	CASSPGQGAYEQYF
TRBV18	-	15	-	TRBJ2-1	TGTGCCAGCTCACCACCACTCGTTATTCCCCATGAGCAGTTCTTC	CASSPPLVIPHEQFF
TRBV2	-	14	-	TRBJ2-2	TGTGCCAGCAGCCGGGGGGCAGCCACCGGGGAGCTGTTTTTT	CASSRGAATGELFF
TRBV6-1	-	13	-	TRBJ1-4	TGTGCCAGCAGTGCAACAACTAATGAAAAACTGTTTTTT	CASSATTNEKLFF
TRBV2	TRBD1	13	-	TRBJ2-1	TGTGCCAGCAGCGCCGGACAGGGGGATAGATGGGTCTTC	CASSAGQGDRWVF
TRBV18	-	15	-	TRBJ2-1	TGTGCCAGCTCACCAACGACAGGCCCCTACAATGAGCAGTTCTTC	CASSPTTGPYNEQFF
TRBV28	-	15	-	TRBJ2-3	TGTGCCAGCAAACGGGACACGGGGGCCCCAGATACGCAGTATTTT	CASKRDTGAPDTQYF
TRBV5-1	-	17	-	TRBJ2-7	TGCGCCAGCAGCAAAACCGGGACAGCGGGGAGCTCCTACGAGCAGTACTTC	CASSKTGTAGSSYEQYF
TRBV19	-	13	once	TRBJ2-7	TGTGCCAGTAGTAGGGGACTTGAAAACGAGCAGTACTTC	CASSRGLENEQYF
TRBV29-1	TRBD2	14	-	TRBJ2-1	TGCAGCGTTCGTAGGACTAGCGGAAACAATGAGCAGTTCTTC	CSVRRTSGNNEQFF
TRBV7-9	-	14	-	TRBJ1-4	TGTGCCAGCAGCAAGGACAGAGGGGATGAAAAACTGTTTTTT	CASSKDRGDEKLFF
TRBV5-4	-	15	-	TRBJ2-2	TGTGCCAGCAGCTCCGGACAGACATTCACCGGGGAGCTGTTTTTT	CASSSGQTFTGELFF
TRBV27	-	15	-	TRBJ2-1	TGTGCCAGCAGTTTACCCGGGGGCTCCAACAATGAGCAGTTCTTC	CASSLPGGSNNEQFF
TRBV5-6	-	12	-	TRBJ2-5	TGTGCCAGCAGCTTCCAGCGAGAGACCCAGTACTTC	CASSFQRETQYF
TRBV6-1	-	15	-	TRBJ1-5	TGTGCCAGCAGCGCGGCCGGGGGTCCCAATCAGCCCCAGCATTTT	CASSAAGGPNQPQHF
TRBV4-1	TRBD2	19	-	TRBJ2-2	TGCGCCAGCAGCCAAGAACCTAGCGGGAGGGCCCGAAACACCGGGGAGCTGTTTTTT	CASSQEPSGRARNTGELFF
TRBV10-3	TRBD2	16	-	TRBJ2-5	TGTGCCATCGGTTGGGGGGAGGGTGGCGGCAAAGAGACCCAGTACTTC	CAIGWGEGGGKETQYF
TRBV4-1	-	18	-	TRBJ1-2	TGCGCCAGCAGCCAAGACATAAACACACGCACCGCTAACTATGGCTACACCTTC	CASSQDINTRTANYGYTF